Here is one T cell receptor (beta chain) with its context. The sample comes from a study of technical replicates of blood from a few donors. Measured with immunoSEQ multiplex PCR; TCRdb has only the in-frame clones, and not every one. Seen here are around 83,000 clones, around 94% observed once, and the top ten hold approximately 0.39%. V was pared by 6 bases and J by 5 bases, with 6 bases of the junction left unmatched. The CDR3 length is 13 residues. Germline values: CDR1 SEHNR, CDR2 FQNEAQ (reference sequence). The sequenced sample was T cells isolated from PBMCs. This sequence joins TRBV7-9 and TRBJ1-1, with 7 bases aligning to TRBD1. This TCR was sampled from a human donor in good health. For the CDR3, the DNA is TGTGCCAGCAGATCAGGGGGTTTAACTGAAGCTTTCTTT. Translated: CASRSGGLTEAFF.